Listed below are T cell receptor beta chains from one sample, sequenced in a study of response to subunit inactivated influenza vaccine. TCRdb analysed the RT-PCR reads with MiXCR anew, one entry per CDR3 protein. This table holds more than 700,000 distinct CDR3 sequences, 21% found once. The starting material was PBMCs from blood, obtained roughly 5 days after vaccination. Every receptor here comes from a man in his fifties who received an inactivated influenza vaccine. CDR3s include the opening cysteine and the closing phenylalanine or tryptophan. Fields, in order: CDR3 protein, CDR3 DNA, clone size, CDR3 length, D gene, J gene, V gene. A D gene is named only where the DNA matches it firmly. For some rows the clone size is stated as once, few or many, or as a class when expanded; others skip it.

CDR3: CASSFLRTGEHRELFF
DNA: TGTGCCAGCAGTTTCCTTCGGACAGGGGAACACCGGGAGCTGTTTTTT
size: .
length: 16
D: TRBD1
J: TRBJ2-2
V: TRBV28

CDR3: CASWEGGVNTEAFF
DNA: TGTGCCAGCTGGGAGGGAGGGGTGAACACTGAAGCTTTCTTT
size: few
length: 14
D: .
J: TRBJ1-1
V: TRBV28

CDR3: CASSETWTLEQYF
DNA: TGTGCCAGCAGTGAAACTTGGACTCTAGAGCAGTACTTC
size: .
length: 13
D: .
J: TRBJ2-7
V: TRBV6-1

CDR3: CASRGQGEGQNSPLHF
DNA: TGTGCCAGCAGGGGGCAGGGGGAGGGTCAGAATTCACCCCTCCACTTT
size: .
length: 16
D: TRBD1
J: TRBJ1-6
V: TRBV6-1

CDR3: CAISQREQSETQYF
DNA: TGTGCCATCAGTCAGCGGGAGCAGTCAGAGACCCAGTACTTC
size: few
length: 14
D: TRBD2
J: TRBJ2-5
V: TRBV10-3

CDR3: CASSLWSGSQETQYF
DNA: TGTGCCAGCAGCTTATGGTCGGGCAGCCAAGAGACCCAGTACTTC
size: few
length: 15
D: .
J: TRBJ2-5
V: TRBV7-2

CDR3: CASSLRQGGFYGYTF
DNA: TGTGCCAGCAGTCTGCGACAGGGGGGGTTCTATGGCTACACCTTC
size: .
length: 15
D: TRBD1
J: TRBJ1-2
V: TRBV12-3/TRBV12-4

CDR3: CAIKTGEGNTIYF
DNA: TGTGCCATCAAGACAGGGGAGGGAAACACCATATATTTT
size: few
length: 13
D: TRBD1
J: TRBJ1-3
V: TRBV7-8

CDR3: CSVERGSTDTQYF
DNA: TGCAGCGTTGAACGGGGAAGCACAGATACGCAGTATTTT
size: many
length: 13
D: .
J: TRBJ2-3
V: TRBV29-1

CDR3: CASSWGKGLDTGELFF
DNA: TGTGCCAGCAGCTGGGGAAAGGGGTTGGACACCGGGGAGCTGTTTTTT
size: .
length: 16
D: .
J: TRBJ2-2
V: TRBV5-5

CDR3: CASSLGPGSYGDNTEAFF
DNA: TGCGCCAGCAGCTTGGGACCCGGATCTTACGGCGACAACACTGAAGCTTTCTTT
size: .
length: 18
D: .
J: TRBJ1-1
V: TRBV5-1

CDR3: CASSLAQAGAYEQYF
DNA: TGCGCCAGCAGCTTGGCCCAGGCGGGGGCCTACGAGCAGTACTTC
size: .
length: 15
D: TRBD2
J: TRBJ2-7
V: TRBV5-1

CDR3: CASSPGIGEGQPQHF
DNA: TGCGCCAGCAGCCCGGGCATAGGGGAGGGGCAGCCCCAGCATTTT
size: .
length: 15
D: .
J: TRBJ1-5
V: TRBV5-1

CDR3: CSARGQGRGPKNIQYF
DNA: TGCAGTGCTAGAGGACAGGGGCGGGGTCCCAAAAACATTCAGTACTTC
size: many
length: 16
D: TRBD1
J: TRBJ2-4
V: TRBV20-1

CDR3: CASSLGGVQTTEAFF
DNA: TGTGCCAGCAGCTTAGGGGGGGTACAGACCACTGAAGCTTTCTTT
size: .
length: 15
D: .
J: TRBJ1-1
V: TRBV7-9

CDR3: CSASKSRGLSSYNEQFF
DNA: TGCAGTGCTAGTAAATCCAGGGGGCTATCCTCCTACAATGAGCAGTTCTTC
size: .
length: 17
D: TRBD1
J: TRBJ2-1
V: TRBV20-1

CDR3: CASSFGPATNEQFF
DNA: TGTGCCAGCAGTTTTGGGCCAGCCACCAATGAGCAGTTCTTC
size: .
length: 14
D: .
J: TRBJ2-1
V: TRBV12-3/TRBV12-4

CDR3: CASSLDRLGNTIYF
DNA: TGCGCCAGCAGCTTAGACAGGCTTGGAAACACCATATATTTT
size: once
length: 14
D: .
J: TRBJ1-3
V: TRBV5-1

CDR3: CASSFFARRNYGYTF
DNA: TGTGCCAGCAGCTTCTTCGCGCGGCGGAACTATGGCTACACCTTC
size: few
length: 15
D: .
J: TRBJ1-2
V: TRBV11-2

CDR3: CASSWGTEQYF
DNA: TGTGCCAGCAGTTGGGGAACCGAGCAGTACTTC
size: many
length: 11
D: .
J: TRBJ2-7
V: TRBV12-3/TRBV12-4

CDR3: CSARDPQGVREKLFF
DNA: TGCAGTGCTAGAGATCCCCAGGGTGTTCGGGAAAAACTGTTTTTT
size: .
length: 15
D: .
J: TRBJ1-4
V: TRBV20-1

CDR3: CASSPFTGANVLTF
DNA: TGTGCCAGCAGCCCGTTCACTGGGGCCAACGTCCTGACTTTC
size: .
length: 14
D: .
J: TRBJ2-6
V: TRBV6-1

CDR3: CASSPDRGIWTDTQYF
DNA: TGTGCCAGCAGCCCCGACAGGGGAATATGGACAGATACGCAGTATTTT
size: few
length: 16
D: TRBD1
J: TRBJ2-3
V: TRBV5-6

CDR3: CSARAWGDSGANVLTF
DNA: TGCAGTGCTAGAGCCTGGGGGGACTCTGGGGCCAACGTCCTGACTTTC
size: many
length: 16
D: .
J: TRBJ2-6
V: TRBV20-1

CDR3: CSASKPQGDGYTF
DNA: TGCAGTGCTAGCAAACCACAGGGTGACGGCTACACCTTC
size: .
length: 13
D: .
J: TRBJ1-2
V: TRBV20-1

CDR3: CASDADTQYF
DNA: TGTGCCAGCGATGCAGATACGCAGTATTTT
size: few
length: 10
D: .
J: TRBJ2-3
V: TRBV25-1

CDR3: CATSRSSRRGSYEQYF
DNA: TGTGCCACCAGCAGAAGTTCGCGACGGGGCTCCTACGAGCAGTACTTC
size: few
length: 16
D: .
J: TRBJ2-7
V: TRBV15

CDR3: CSAQLRANYGYTF
DNA: TGCAGTGCTCAATTGCGGGCGAACTATGGCTACACCTTC
size: few
length: 13
D: .
J: TRBJ1-2
V: TRBV20-1

CDR3: CAWSAGTDYEQYF
DNA: TGTGCCTGGAGTGCTGGGACAGACTACGAGCAGTACTTC
size: .
length: 13
D: TRBD1
J: TRBJ2-7
V: TRBV30

CDR3: CSARGLEDITDTQYF
DNA: TGCAGCGCCAGAGGTCTTGAGGATATCACAGATACGCAGTATTTT
size: few
length: 15
D: .
J: TRBJ2-3
V: TRBV29-1

CDR3: CSVEARGGAEQYF
DNA: TGCAGCGTTGAAGCCCGCGGGGGCGCGGAGCAGTACTTC
size: .
length: 13
D: .
J: TRBJ2-7
V: TRBV29-1

CDR3: CASSEWTLLPQFF
DNA: TGTGCCAGCAGCGAATGGACGCTTCTCCCGCAGTTCTTC
size: .
length: 13
D: .
J: TRBJ2-1
V: TRBV6-2/TRBV6-3

CDR3: CSATGTGAIWETQYF
DNA: TGCAGTGCGACCGGGACAGGGGCAATTTGGGAGACCCAGTACTTC
size: .
length: 15
D: TRBD1
J: TRBJ2-5
V: TRBV20-1

CDR3: CASSQDMRGQETQYF
DNA: TGCGCCAGCAGCCAAGATATGAGGGGCCAAGAGACCCAGTACTTC
size: .
length: 15
D: .
J: TRBJ2-5
V: TRBV4-3

CDR3: CASSLYRDQETQYF
DNA: TGTGCCAGCAGCTTGTACAGGGACCAAGAGACCCAGTACTTC
size: few
length: 14
D: .
J: TRBJ2-5
V: TRBV7-9

CDR3: CASGLGGNLAPLHF
DNA: TGTGCCAGCGGGCTAGGGGGGAATTTGGCACCCCTCCACTTT
size: .
length: 14
D: .
J: TRBJ1-6
V: TRBV5-6